This T cell receptor beta chain was identified during a study of graft-versus-host responses after intestinal transplantation. On the study more broadly: Each patient got anti-thymocyte globulin induction, then tacrolimus and steroids for roughly 3 years. Study-level findings and limits: The presence of high graft-versus-host to host-versus-graft clonal ratios in allografts characterized patients with graft-donor T cell macrochimerism. GvH clonotypes were identified within recipient marrow, with a subset emerging first in ileum or blood.

The germline CDR1 and CDR2 sequences are SEHNR and FQNEAQ (reference sequence). The CDR3 runs 17 residues. V was pared by 2 bases and J by 0 bases, with 5 bases of the junction left unmatched. The method was immunoSEQ multiplex PCR; TCRdb's version includes in-frame clones alone and lacks a portion of them. In the table there are about 39,000 clones, over 90% of which are singletons. About this clone: Antigen specificity is unknown.

Specimen: unstimulated CD8+ T cells sorted from spleen or lymph node cells, collected before transplant. This receptor was obtained from a human donor who was the organ donor for an intestinal transplant. This rearrangement joins TRBV7-9 to TRBJ2-2; 8 bases line up with TRBD1. In DNA form, the CDR3 reads TGTGCCAGCAGCTTACCGGGACAGGCTGCGAACACCGGGGAGCTGTTTTTT. Translated: CASSLPGQAANTGELFF.